This T cell receptor beta chain was sequenced in a study of cytomegalovirus exposure and HLA in healthy donors. PCR used 60 Vbeta primers and 13 Jbeta primers. Profiling relied on immunoSEQ multiplex PCR, and the TCRdb table lists in-frame clones only, not all of them. This repertoire shows around 160,000 clones, about 80% found once; its top ten account for roughly 10%. The V gene's germline CDR1 is SQVTM and CDR2 ANQGSEA. The CDR3 runs to 12 residues. Trimming shortened V by 4 bases and J by 4 bases, and 9 bases separated the two germline ends. With regard to this clone: No antigen is known for it.

General observations from the study: TCR beta chain V- and J-gene trimming was linked, in a later analysis, to a missense variant in DCLRE1C. Cytomegalovirus association was listed for 164 TCR beta chains.

The receptor's source is a man between 18 and 29 years old in good health and CMV-seropositive. The V gene is TRBV29-1, the J gene TRBJ2-3, with no clear D. Specimen: PBMCs. This chain's CDR3 is CSVVKEADTQYF. DNA of the CDR3: TGCAGCGTTGTCAAAGAGGCAGATACGCAGTATTTT.